The rows below give T cell receptor beta chains drawn from one sample of a study of PD-L1 blockade in urothelial cancer. TCRdb's table, derived via immunoSEQ multiplex PCR, lists solely in-frame clones and lacks some. This table has tens of thousands of clones, approximately 75% appearing once. The sequenced sample was PBMCs, obtained around atezolizumab (anti-PD-L1) treatment. The receptors come from a man between 65 and 85 years old with urothelial cancer. Each CDR3 is given with its conserved first and last residue. Fields, in order: J gene, D gene, clone size, V gene, CDR3 DNA, CDR3 protein. The D gene is left open where the match is weak. A row's size may be missing; if present it is once, few, many or a size class.

TRBJ2-7	NA	NA	TRBV7-2	TGTGCCAGCAGAAGAGACAGAGAGCAGTACTTC	CASRRDREQYF
TRBJ1-5	NA	NA	TRBV19	TGTGCCAGTAGTTCCGGAGGGGACAATCAGCCCCAGCATTTT	CASSSGGDNQPQHF
TRBJ1-5	NA	once	TRBV7-2	TGTGCCAGCAGCTTAACGGCGGGTTCAAATCAGCCCCAGCATTTT	CASSLTAGSNQPQHF
TRBJ2-7	TRBD1	NA	TRBV7-8	TGTGCCAGCAGCATGGGACAGTTATACGAGCAGTACTTC	CASSMGQLYEQYF
TRBJ2-7	NA	NA	TRBV21-1	TGTGCCAGCGCTTACTCGAGAACCTACGAGCAGTACTTC	CASAYSRTYEQYF
TRBJ2-3	TRBD2	NA	TRBV29-1	TGCAGCGTTAGACCCTCGGGACTATCAGTTTTACCAGATACGCAGTATTTT	CSVRPSGLSVLPDTQYF
TRBJ1-4	TRBD1	NA	TRBV28	TGTGCCAGCAGTCTCGGGACAGGCAAACTGTTTTTT	CASSLGTGKLFF
TRBJ2-7	NA	NA	TRBV4-1	TGCGCCAGCAGTTCACTAACCTCCTCCTACGAGCAGTACTTC	CASSSLTSSYEQYF
TRBJ2-5	NA	NA	TRBV28	TGTGCCAGCAGCCCCGGTGGGGGCCTCCAAGAGACCCAGTACTTC	CASSPGGGLQETQYF
TRBJ1-2	NA	NA	TRBV28	TGTGCCAGCAGTTTCTCAGGGTGGATGAACTATGGCTACACCTTC	CASSFSGWMNYGYTF
TRBJ1-2	NA	few	TRBV6-5	TGTGCCAGCAGTTACGGCCCGGGATACTACACCTTC	CASSYGPGYYTF
TRBJ2-1	NA	NA	TRBV15	TGTGCCACCAGCAGAGATCCCGGAGTTTTGGATGAGCAGTTCTTC	CATSRDPGVLDEQFF
TRBJ1-4	NA	NA	TRBV6-5	TGTGCCAGCGGAGCAACTAATGAAAAACTGTTTTTT	CASGATNEKLFF
TRBJ2-7	TRBD1	once	TRBV7-2	TGTGCCAGCAGCGGGGACAGGGGCCACGAGCAGTACTTT	CASSGDRGHEQYF
TRBJ1-6	NA	NA	TRBV6-1	TGTGCCAGCAGTGAACCGGGGGATTCACCCCTCCACTTT	CASSEPGDSPLHF
TRBJ2-1	NA	NA	TRBV7-6	TGTGCCAGCAGCTTCCGTACAGGCAATGAGCAGTTCTTC	CASSFRTGNEQFF
TRBJ2-7	TRBD2	once	TRBV5-1	TGCGCCAGCAGCACAGTGCCTAGCGGGGGGGCCTACGAGCAGTACTTC	CASSTVPSGGAYEQYF
TRBJ1-1	NA	NA	TRBV9	TGTGCCAGCAGTCGTATAACAGTGAACACTGAAGCTTTCTTT	CASSRITVNTEAFF
TRBJ2-1	TRBD2	NA	TRBV7-2	TGTGCCAGCAGCTTAATGGTCGGGAGGAACAATGAGCAGTTCTTC	CASSLMVGRNNEQFF
TRBJ1-4	NA	few	TRBV7-9	TGTGCCAGCAGCTTCGGGCAGGGTGCGGAAAAACTGTTTTTT	CASSFGQGAEKLFF
TRBJ1-6	TRBD1	NA	TRBV10-3	TGTGCCATCAGGGCAGGGGGTATTAATTCACCCCTCCACTTT	CAIRAGGINSPLHF
TRBJ1-5	NA	few	TRBV18	TGTGCCAGCTCACCAGACAGGTATCAGCCCCAGCATTTT	CASSPDRYQPQHF
TRBJ2-1	TRBD2	once	TRBV7-2	TGTGCCAGCAGCTTATGGGGGACTAGCGGGAGTAATGAGCAGTTCTTC	CASSLWGTSGSNEQFF
TRBJ2-7	NA	NA	TRBV12-5	TGTGCTAGTGGTTTGGGAGAGACAAGCTCCTACGAGCAGTACTTC	CASGLGETSSYEQYF
TRBJ2-2	NA	NA	TRBV9	TGTGCCAGCAGCACCCGGACAGACCGAGGGACCGGGGAGCTGTTTTTT	CASSTRTDRGTGELFF
TRBJ2-7	NA	NA	TRBV9	TGTGCCAGCAGCGTAGAAGCCTCCTCCTACGAGCAGTACTTC	CASSVEASSYEQYF
TRBJ2-7	NA	NA	TRBV5-6	TGTGCCAGCAGCTTGGGCACGGGAATCTCCTACGAGCAGTACTTC	CASSLGTGISYEQYF
TRBJ2-4	NA	NA	TRBV6-1	TGTGCCAGCAGTGAATGGGCAAACAGGCAGAAAAACATTCAGTACTTC	CASSEWANRQKNIQYF
TRBJ1-5	TRBD1	NA	TRBV6-1	TGTGCCAGCAGTGAAGCGGGACAGCCACAGCATTTT	CASSEAGQPQHF
TRBJ2-3	NA	once	TRBV9	TGTGCCAGCAGCGTAGATGGAGCGGCCTTCACAGATACGCAGTATTTT	CASSVDGAAFTDTQYF
TRBJ1-1	NA	NA	TRBV12-5	TGTGCTAGTCGTCAGAAATCCATGAACACTGAAGCTTTCTTT	CASRQKSMNTEAFF
TRBJ2-5	TRBD2	NA	TRBV11-3	TGTGCCAGCAGCTTATCGACTAGCGGCCAAGAGACCCAGTACTTC	CASSLSTSGQETQYF
TRBJ2-5	NA	NA	TRBV10-3	TGTGCCATCAGTGAGGACAGTAAAGAGACCCAGTACTTC	CAISEDSKETQYF